The 30 T cell receptor beta chains below come from one sample, sequenced in a study of breast tumors, draining lymph nodes, adjacent tissues. TCRdb ran MiXCR on the multiplex PCR reads and lists one entry per CDR3 protein. The sample contains about 52,000 distinct CDR3 sequences, around 40% of which appear only once. What was sequenced was breast tumor tissue. These receptors came from a female donor with breast cancer. Some clones in this sample may be carry-over from other donors' samples.

This clonotype was detected many times. The V and J genes are TRBV7-9 and TRBJ2-7; TRBD2 matches 7 bases. Trimming took 5 bases from V and 0 from J; bases not matched to a gene: 7. This CDR3 contains 15 residues. CDR1 is SEHNR, CDR2 FQNEAQ, per germline (reference sequence). This CDR3 is CASSGAAGDSYEQYF. The CDR3 bases are TGTGCCAGCAGCGGAGCGGCGGGGGACTCCTACGAGCAGTACTTC.

In this sample, this clonotype turned up many times. This chain connects TRBV30 to TRBJ1-2, with no clear D. V was pared by 3 bases and J by 8 bases, with 13 bases between. The CDR3 has 12 amino acids. Looked up from germline, CDR1 is GTSNPN and CDR2 is SVGIG (reference sequence). The CDR3 DNA sequence: TGTGCCTGGAGCTTATCTCTTTCGGGCTACACCTTC. This encodes CAWSLSLSGYTF.

The J gene is TRBJ2-7, the V gene TRBV20-1; D is undetermined. Germline V gene data show CDR1 as DFQATT and CDR2 as SNEGSKA (reference sequence). CDR3 length: 15 amino acids. Trimming pared 4 bases from V and 0 bases from J, leaving 16 bases between. CDR3 DNA: TGCAGTGCTACCAGCAGTCAAGGCCTCTCCTACGAGCAGTACTTC. Encoded protein: CSATSSQGLSYEQYF.

There are many counts of this clonotype. This sequence joins TRBV5-1 and TRBJ2-3, with D possibly called TRBD1 or TRBD2 (6 bases each). Trimming pared 4 bases from V and 6 bases from J, leaving 15 bases between. The length of the CDR3 is 14 residues. Per the germline V gene, CDR1 is SGHRS and CDR2 is YFSETQ. The CDR3, as DNA: TGCGCCAGCAGCAAGGGGGGACGTCCGGATACGCAGTATTTT. Translated, it gives CASSKGGRPDTQYF.

Worth noting for this clonotype: This may arise from a read error, as a much more abundant clone is one base away. The chain combines TRBV6-4 with TRBJ2-3, with D perhaps TRBD1 or TRBD2 (6 bases each). Per germline, CDR1 MRHNA and CDR2 SNTAGT. CDR3 length: 15 amino acids. The V and J ends lost 5 bases and 5 bases respectively, with 17 bases between them. The CDR3 nucleotides are TGTGCCAGCAGTCAATCCCCCGAGGGGGGAGATACGCAGTATTTT. As protein: CASSQSPEGGDTQYF.

The rearrangement links TRBV7-2 to TRBJ1-3; D not certain. V dropped 8 bases and J dropped 0 bases, with 8 bases sitting between them. The CDR3 is made up of 13 amino acids. Germline V gene data show CDR1 as SGHTA and CDR2 as FQGNSA. The CDR3 is CASGVPSGNTIYF. The CDR3 coding sequence is TGTGCCAGCGGGGTTCCCTCTGGAAACACCATATATTTT.

At least ten counts were recorded for this clonotype. The V call is TRBV5-4, the J call TRBJ2-1; D is unclear. V gave up 6 bases and J gave up 9 bases, with 28 bases separating them. The CDR3 has 17 residues. The germline gives CDR1 SGHNT, CDR2 YYREEE (reference sequence). The CDR3 region is CASTRRTGAGPQSEQFF. In DNA form, the CDR3 reads TGTGCCAGCACCCGAAGAACGGGCGCTGGTCCCCAAAGTGAGCAGTTCTTC.

The rearrangement uses TRBV13 and TRBJ2-3, with TRBD1 as a possible D gene (5 bases). V gave up 2 bases and J gave up 6 bases, with 15 bases separating them. The CDR3 totals 15 residues. The V gene's germline CDR1 is PRHDT and CDR2 FYEKMQ (reference sequence). DNA for the CDR3: TGTGCCAGCAGCTTACCAAAGCAGGGTACGGATACGCAGTATTTT. Its protein is CASSLPKQGTDTQYF.

The CDR3 region is CSAPHYEQYF. CDR3 coding DNA: TGCAGTGCGCCTCACTACGAGCAGTACTTC. This chain links TRBV20-1 with TRBJ2-7; no firm D call. Trimming shortened V by 6 bases and J by 3 bases, and 6 bases separated the two germline ends. The CDR3 runs 10 residues. Germline V lookup: CDR1 DFQATT, CDR2 SNEGSKA (reference sequence).

This clonotype was observed at least ten times. A much larger clone differs from this one at a single base, so this may be a read error. It is likely a read error, because the conserved phenylalanine at the end of the CDR3 is missing. The rearrangement joins TRBV7-8 to TRBJ2-7; the D is unclear. The CDR3 covers 14 residues. Germline V gives CDR1 SGHVS, CDR2 FQNEAQ. The V end was cut by 1 base, the J end by 0 bases, with 7 bases between. The DNA of the CDR3 is TGTGCCAGCAGCTTAGGGGCTAACTCCTACGAGCAGTACCTC. As protein: CASSLGANSYEQYL.

To note about this clonotype: No conserved phenylalanine or tryptophan ends this CDR3, so it is likely a read error. The chain uses TRBV19 and TRBJ1-1; 9 positions agree with TRBD1. CDR1 LNHDA and CDR2 SQIVND come from the germline V gene (reference sequence). This CDR3 spans 15 amino acids. V lost 3 bases and J lost 4; bases outside the gene matches: 6. The CDR3 nucleotides are TGTGCCAGTAGTATGGGACAGGGATGGGGCACTGAAGCTTTCTCT. This codes for CASSMGQGWGTEAFS.

V is TRBV7-2 and J is TRBJ2-7; 8 positions agree with TRBD1. Germline V CDR1 and CDR2: SGHTA, FQGNSA. V was clipped by 4 bases and J by 2 bases; unmatched bases: 4. This CDR3 spans 14 amino acids. The DNA of the CDR3 is TGTGCCAGCAGCTCAGGGGGCTACGCCTACGAGCAGTACTTC. Translated: CASSSGGYAYEQYF.

The chain couples TRBV5-5 to TRBJ2-6, with D possibly TRBD2 on 5 matching bases. The CDR3 has 13 amino acids. The V gene's germline CDR1 is SGHKS and CDR2 YYEKEE (reference sequence). Trimming left V 2 bases short and J 8 bases short, with 8 bases between. The DNA for the CDR3 is TGTGCCAGCAGCTTTTCGGGGTCCAACGTCCTGACTTTC. Translating it yields CASSFSGSNVLTF. Full variable domain (outside the CDR3, taken from reference TRBV5-5 and TRBJ2-6): DAGVTQSPTHLIKTRGQQVTLRCSPISGHKSVSWYQQVLGQGPQFIFQYYEKEERGRGNFPDRFSARQFPNYSSELNVNALLLGDSALYLCASSFSGSNVLTFGAGSRLTVL.

This clonotype was picked up many times. The chain uses TRBV4-3 and TRBJ1-1, with D unresolved. Trimming stripped 0 bases from V and 4 bases from J, with 9 bases between. In germline, CDR1 is LGHNA, CDR2 YSLEER. This CDR3 is built from 14 residues. CDR3 amino acids: CASSQDWAGTEAFF. Written as DNA, the CDR3 is TGCGCCAGCAGCCAAGATTGGGCCGGCACTGAAGCTTTCTTT.

A few counts support this clonotype. The chain recombines TRBV6-5 with TRBJ2-5; 8 bases map to TRBD2. Germline CDR1 is MNHEY and CDR2 is SVGAGI. The CDR3 has 15 residues. Germline trimming cut 8 bases from V and 2 bases from J; bases unmatched to any gene: 10. In DNA, the CDR3 is TGTGCCAGCTGCCCAGTAGCGGGACCACAAGAGACCCAGTACTTC. Its translation: CASCPVAGPQETQYF.

This clonotype was counted many times. The chain couples TRBV20-1 to TRBJ2-7, with D tentatively TRBD2 (6 bases). The ends were cut back, 6 bases at V and 2 bases at J, with 14 bases in the middle. Per the germline V gene, CDR1 is DFQATT and CDR2 is SNEGSKA (reference sequence). The CDR3 spans 13 residues. The DNA for the CDR3 is TGCAGTGCGAACGGAGGGCAAACCTACGAGCAGTACTTC. Residues: CSANGGQTYEQYF.

This clonotype appeared many times. This chain connects TRBV3-1 to TRBJ2-5; D is possibly TRBD2 (7 bases). Between the trimmed V and J ends, which lost 1 base and 4 bases, there was a span of 10 bases. This CDR3 has 14 amino acids. Germline CDR1 LGHDT, CDR2 YNNKEL (reference sequence). CDR3 DNA: TGTGCCAGCAGCCAAGGACGGGGGGCAGAGACCCAGTACTTC. This gives the protein CASSQGRGAETQYF.

V usage is TRBV4-3 and J usage is TRBJ1-1; D ambiguous. V shed 4 bases and J shed 4 bases, with 16 bases lying between them. This CDR3 spans 15 amino acids. Germline V gives CDR1 LGHNA, CDR2 YSLEER. The CDR3 loop reads CASSLGMGSGTEAFF. The CDR3 nucleotides read TGCGCCAGCAGCCTAGGAATGGGGTCGGGCACTGAAGCTTTCTTT.

This clonotype has just a few counts. The chain links TRBV28 to TRBJ1-2; 7 bases are shared with TRBD1. Trimming cost V 6 bases and J 3 bases; bases outside gene matches: 10. CDR1 is MDHEN and CDR2 is SYDVKM in the germline V gene. The CDR3 has 15 amino acids. CDR3 nucleotides: TGTGCCAGCAGCTCGGGACAGCCCACATACTATGGCTACACCTTC. Protein product: CASSSGQPTYYGYTF.

This clonotype was counted ten times or more. The rearrangement links TRBV27 to TRBJ2-1; D is undetermined. Germline V lookup: CDR1 MNHEY, CDR2 SMNVEV (reference sequence). This CDR3 is built from 13 residues. V was clipped by 7 bases and J by 0 bases, with 7 bases between them. CDR3 nucleotides: TGTGCCAGCAAAATCGGCTCCTACAATGAGCAGTTCTTC. Translating it yields CASKIGSYNEQFF.

This clonotype came up many times. The chain employs TRBV2 and TRBJ1-4, with TRBD1 matching over 7 bases. The length of the CDR3 is 14 residues. V was pared by 8 bases and J by 5 bases, with 8 bases of the junction left unmatched. Germline V gene lookup returns CDR1 SNHLY and CDR2 FYNNEI. CDR3 loop: CASLGTEQNEKLFF. Written as DNA, the CDR3 is TGTGCCAGCTTGGGGACAGAGCAAAATGAAAAACTGTTTTTT. Combining the CDR3 with reference TRBV2 and TRBJ1-4 gives the whole variable domain EPEVTQTPSHQVTQMGQEVILRCVPISNHLYFYWYRQILGQKVEFLVSFYNNEISEKSEIFDDQFSVERPDGSNFTLKIRSTKLEDSAMYFCASLGTEQNEKLFFGSGTQLSVL.

This clonotype was seen many times. CDR3 in amino acids: CSARVGEHGANVLTF. The CDR3 DNA reads TGCAGTGCTAGAGTGGGGGAGCACGGGGCCAACGTCCTGACTTTC. The chain recombines TRBV20-1 with TRBJ2-6; either TRBD1 or TRBD2 may fit D (5 bases each). The CDR3 sequence is 15 residues long. CDR1 DFQATT and CDR2 SNEGSKA come from the germline V gene (reference sequence). Trimming removed 1 base from V and 4 bases from J, with 11 bases in between.

The sample holds many counts of this clonotype. The chain links TRBV4-3 to TRBJ2-1; TRBD2 aligns across 7 bases. Unmatched junction bases numbered 9, after V lost 0 bases and J lost 10 bases. The CDR3 extends over 15 amino acids. From germline, CDR1 is LGHNA and CDR2 YSLEER. As DNA, the CDR3 is TGCGCCAGCAGCCAAGATTATAGACTAGCCAGCGAGCAGTTCTTC. Protein: CASSQDYRLASEQFF.

This chain links TRBV24-1 with TRBJ2-1; 12 bases are a match to TRBD2. The CDR3 runs 13 residues. Germline V gene lookup returns CDR1 KGHDR and CDR2 SFDVKD. J gave up 8 bases and V 5 bases, and 0 bases lay outside the gene matches. The CDR3 DNA sequence: TGTGCCACCAGTGGACTAGCGGGAGATGAGCAGTTCTTC. Translation: CATSGLAGDEQFF.

This clonotype was observed many times. This chain links TRBV4-2 with TRBJ1-4; D not certain. The CDR3 loop spans 15 amino acids. Deletions cut 4 bases from V and 4 bases from J, with 13 bases between. Looked up from germline, CDR1 is LGHNA and CDR2 is YNFKEQ. The CDR3 DNA reads as TGTGCCAGCAGCCCCCTGGGCGGGGATAATGAAAAACTGTTTTTT. The encoded protein is CASSPLGGDNEKLFF.

The sample holds many counts of this clonotype. The V gene is TRBV6-1, the J gene TRBJ2-7; a possible D gene is TRBD1 (5 bases). The CDR3 contains 13 residues. Germline CDR1 MNHNS, CDR2 SASEGT. V lost 4 bases, J lost 1 base, and 8 bases lay in between. In DNA, the CDR3 is TGTGCCAGCAGTGCCCAGGGTTCCTACGAGCAGTACTTC. Its translation is CASSAQGSYEQYF.

This clonotype was seen ten or more times. V is TRBV3-1 and J is TRBJ2-1; no reliable D call. Trimming pared 3 bases from V and 9 bases from J, leaving 6 bases between. Germline V gene lookup returns CDR1 LGHDT and CDR2 YNNKEL (reference sequence). The CDR3 is 11 amino acids. The DNA of the CDR3 is TGTGCCAGCAGCCACCAGGCTGAGCAGTTCTTC. Translating gives CASSHQAEQFF.

In this sample, this clonotype turned up many times. The rearrangement joins TRBV6-5 to TRBJ2-3, with no clear D. V lost 2 bases to trimming and J lost 0 bases, with 6 bases between them. This CDR3 has 14 residues. Germline values: CDR1 MNHEY, CDR2 SVGAGI. The CDR3 region is CASSYVRSTDTQYF. The CDR3 region has the DNA TGTGCCAGCAGTTACGTCAGGAGCACAGATACGCAGTATTTT.

This clonotype was picked up many times. V is TRBV5-5 and J is TRBJ2-5, with D uncertain. Germline CDR1 is SGHKS and CDR2 is YYEKEE (reference sequence). The CDR3 is 15 residues long. The ends were cut back, 1 base at V and 1 base at J, with 11 bases in the middle. The CDR3 coding sequence is TGTGCCAGCAGCTTGAATGGCTCTACCCAAGAGACCCAGTACTTC. Its protein is CASSLNGSTQETQYF.

This clonotype was counted a single time. The chain is built from TRBV10-3 and TRBJ2-3; D possibly corresponds to TRBD2 (5 bases). Germline V CDR1 and CDR2: ENHRY, SYGVKD. V shed 8 bases and J shed 11 bases, with 17 bases lying between them. The CDR3 extends over 12 amino acids. The CDR3 coding sequence is TGTGCCATCGGGAGTTTGGGCAATGAGCAGTATTTT. Translated: CAIGSLGNEQYF.